This passage covers 24 T cell receptor beta chains from one sample sequenced in a study of blood T cells in healthy people across ages. A second PCR, run for roughly 7 to 12 cycles, used a sample-barcoded 5' primer plus a J-beta primer mix. TCRdb reprocessed the 5' RACE reads with MiXCR, giving one entry per CDR3 protein. The data contain 1.8 million or so distinct CDR3 sequences, about two fifths of them singletons. The sequenced sample consisted of blood. The receptors come from a human donor in good health.

This clonotype has just a few counts. The chain couples TRBV3-1 to TRBJ2-5, with 11 bases matching TRBD2. V shed 4 bases and J 5 bases; nucleotides not matched to a gene: 9. The CDR3 totals 16 residues. Germline V CDR1 and CDR2: LGHDT, YNNKEL (reference sequence). The CDR3 sequence is CASSPHSGGAGETQYF. The DNA for the CDR3 is TGTGCCAGCAGCCCGCATAGCGGGGGGGCCGGTGAGACCCAGTACTTC.

The genes are TRBV12-3 or TRBV12-4 and TRBJ1-2, with D perhaps matching TRBD1 (5 bases). CDR3 size: 14 residues. V lost 6 bases, J lost 4 bases, and 15 bases lay in between. The CDR3 reads CASSDSRWVYGYTF. CDR3 nucleotide sequence: TGTGCCAGCAGCGACAGTAGATGGGTCTATGGCTACACCTTC.

This clonotype has just a few counts. CDR3 sequence reads: CASSFLLGAEETQYF. CDR3 DNA sequence: TGTGCCAGCAGCTTCCTCTTGGGGGCGGAAGAGACCCAGTACTTC. The V call is TRBV7-8, the J call TRBJ2-5, with D possibly being TRBD1 (6 bases). The V and J ends lost 3 bases and 3 bases respectively, with 14 bases between them. This CDR3 comprises 15 residues. The germline V gene encodes CDR1 SGHVS and CDR2 FQNEAQ.

This chain links TRBV27 with TRBJ2-5, with a tentative D call TRBD1 (6 bases). Trimming shortened V by 6 bases and J by 13 bases, and 18 bases separated the two germline ends. From germline, CDR1 is MNHEY and CDR2 SMNVEV (reference sequence). The CDR3 length is 12 residues. CDR3 amino acids: CASRDEGEALYF. As DNA, the CDR3 is TGTGCCAGCAGGGACGAGGGGGAAGCCCTGTACTTC.

V usage is TRBV29-1 and J usage is TRBJ1-1; the D is unclear. There are 13 residues in the CDR3. The germline V gene encodes CDR1 SQVTM and CDR2 ANQGSEA. Trimming stripped 5 bases from V and 1 base from J, with 11 bases between. This CDR3 is CSVYRTGNTEAFF. CDR3 bases: TGCAGCGTTTACCGGACGGGGAACACTGAAGCTTTCTTT.

The chain couples TRBV20-1 to TRBJ1-2; TRBD1 might be the D (6 bases). V lost 1 base and J lost 0, with 18 bases in between. This CDR3 spans 17 amino acids. Germline V gene lookup returns CDR1 DFQATT and CDR2 SNEGSKA (reference sequence). The CDR3 is CSARGLQGGEANYGYTF. In nucleotides, the CDR3 is TGCAGTGCTAGAGGATTACAGGGTGGGGAGGCTAACTATGGCTACACCTTC.

This clonotype was detected only once. This rearrangement joins TRBV20-1 to TRBJ1-1; D gene uncertain. Trimming took off 5 bases at V and 1 base at J, with 8 bases between the two ends. The CDR3 extends over 12 amino acids. Germline V gene data show CDR1 as DFQATT and CDR2 as SNEGSKA (reference sequence). The CDR3 reads CSASQTNTEAFF. CDR3 DNA: TGCAGTGCTTCCCAAACGAACACTGAAGCTTTCTTT.

The chain couples TRBV6-2 or TRBV6-3 to TRBJ2-1, with 13 bases aligning to TRBD2. This CDR3 has 18 amino acids. Germline V gene data show CDR1 as MNHEY and CDR2 as SVGEGT. J lost 5 bases, V lost 6 bases, and 13 bases had no gene match. DNA for the CDR3: TGTGCCAGCAGATTAGACGGATCCGGGACTAGCGGGGACAATGAGCAGTTCTTC. This encodes CASRLDGSGTSGDNEQFF.

This clonotype has a handful of counts. Just one base apart from a much larger clone, this may be a read error. The V call is TRBV12-3 or TRBV12-4, the J call TRBJ1-2; tentative D call: TRBD1 (5 bases). V was cut by 6 bases and J by 12 bases, with 17 bases left in between. The CDR3 runs 12 residues. The DNA of the CDR3 is TGTGCCAGCAGCCTCACCCTTTGGGGCCACACCTTC. This translates into CASSLTLWGHTF.

V and J are TRBV4-1 and TRBJ2-1; maybe TRBD2 (5 bases). The germline CDR1 and CDR2 sequences are MGHRA and YSYEKL. The CDR3 sequence is 14 residues long. The V and J ends lost 1 base and 10 bases respectively, with 14 bases between them. DNA of the CDR3: TGCGCCAGCAGCCAAGTATTAGCGTCGGCCGAGCAGTTCTTC. Translation: CASSQVLASAEQFF.

The V gene is TRBV4-3, the J gene TRBJ2-5; a possible D gene is TRBD1 (5 bases). Germline V gene sequence: CDR1 LGHNA, CDR2 YSLEER. The CDR3 totals 15 residues. Between the trimmed V and J ends, which lost 0 bases and 0 bases, there was a span of 8 bases. The CDR3 loop is CASSQDGADQETQYF. CDR3 nucleotide sequence: TGCGCCAGCAGCCAAGATGGGGCAGACCAAGAGACCCAGTACTTC.

This clonotype was seen only a few times. This rearrangement joins TRBV12-3 or TRBV12-4 to TRBJ2-1; D possibly corresponds to TRBD1 (6 bases). This CDR3 region has 14 residues. Deletions cut 5 bases from V and 7 bases from J, with 15 bases between. The chain's CDR3 is CASSRYRDTNEQFF. The DNA for the CDR3 is TGTGCCAGCAGTCGCTACCGGGACACTAATGAGCAGTTCTTC.

In this sample, this clonotype turned up many times. This chain uses TRBV4-2 with TRBJ1-1; possible D gene TRBD1, 5 bases. V lost 1 base, J lost 7 bases, and 16 bases lay in between. This CDR3 has 15 residues. Germline V lookup: CDR1 LGHNA, CDR2 YNFKEQ. The CDR3 is CASSQGVQGPFEAFF. The CDR3 region has the DNA TGTGCCAGCAGCCAAGGTGTGCAGGGTCCTTTTGAAGCTTTCTTT.

A few counts support this clonotype. J is TRBJ2-3 and V is TRBV5-6; 8 nucleotides align to TRBD2. Looked up from germline, CDR1 is SGHDT and CDR2 is YYEEEE. V dropped 1 base and J dropped 4; count of bases not matched to a gene: 5. This CDR3 is 15 amino acids long. Here the CDR3 DNA reads TGTGCCAGCAGCTTGCAGCGGGGGCCCCCAGATACGCAGTATTTT. Translated, it gives CASSLQRGPPDTQYF.

The V gene is TRBV27, the J gene TRBJ2-3; no clear D gene. The V end was cut by 8 bases, the J end by 4 bases, with 28 bases between. CDR3 length: 18 residues. Germline loops: CDR1 MNHEY, CDR2 SMNVEV (reference sequence). CDR3 nucleotides: TGTGCCAGCGGTACCGAGATAGAACTCCTACGGCAGCCAGATACGCAGTATTTT. Encoded protein: CASGTEIELLRQPDTQYF.

The CDR3: CALSRGVTDTQYF. In DNA, the CDR3 is TGTGCCTTAAGCAGGGGCGTCACAGATACGCAGTATTTT. The V gene is TRBV30, the J gene TRBJ2-3; possible D gene TRBD1, 6 bases. CDR3 length: 13 residues. Germline CDR1 reads GTSNPN; CDR2 reads SVGIG (reference sequence). The V end lost 7 bases, the J end lost 2 bases, and 13 bases lay between the germline ends.

The chain links TRBV20-1 to TRBJ2-7, with D tentatively TRBD2 (7 bases). Germline V lookup: CDR1 DFQATT, CDR2 SNEGSKA (reference sequence). V was pared by 6 bases and J by 1 base, with 16 bases between. The CDR3 is 14 amino acids. The CDR3 DNA is TGCAGTGCCCACCGGGGGGCGGGTTCCTACGAGCAGTACTTC. Its protein is CSAHRGAGSYEQYF.

This clonotype was counted only a few times. CDR3 in DNA: TGTGCCAGCAGTTACTCGGGGGGCCTGACAGAGGAAGAGACCCAGTACTTC. This codes for CASSYSGGLTEEETQYF. The rearrangement links TRBV6-6 to TRBJ2-5; D is perhaps TRBD1 or TRBD2 (6 bases each). Per germline, CDR1 MNHNY and CDR2 SVGAGI (reference sequence). Trimming left V 0 bases short and J 3 bases short, with 17 bases between. The CDR3 is made up of 17 amino acids.

The genes are TRBV4-1 and TRBJ1-2; 9 nucleotides agree with TRBD1. Germline assignment: CDR1 MGHRA and CDR2 YSYEKL. The CDR3 is 18 amino acids. J lost 7 bases, V lost 0 bases, and 15 bases had no gene match. In nucleotides, the CDR3 is TGCGCCAGCAGCCAAGATAGGGGGGGGGACAGGGTTAGTCGTGGCTACACCTTC. The encoded protein is CASSQDRGGDRVSRGYTF.

The rearrangement uses TRBV4-1 and TRBJ2-7; D may be TRBD1 or TRBD2 (5 bases each). The CDR3 runs to 15 residues. Germline V gene data show CDR1 as MGHRA and CDR2 as YSYEKL. Trimming shortened V by 1 base and J by 0 bases, and 10 bases separated the two germline ends. The CDR3 sequence is CASSQGTGTSYEQYF. Written as DNA, the CDR3 is TGCGCCAGCAGCCAAGGAACCGGGACCTCCTACGAGCAGTACTTC.

This clonotype has only a few counts. The rearrangement joins TRBV3-1 to TRBJ1-2, with 8 nucleotides matching TRBD1. The germline V gene has CDR1 LGHDT and CDR2 YNNKEL (reference sequence). The CDR3 has 16 amino acids. The V gene end was trimmed by 2 bases and the J gene end by 4 bases; junction bases not matched to a gene: 9. The CDR3 loop is CASSQWDQGAVYGYTF. The DNA for the CDR3 is TGTGCCAGCAGCCAATGGGATCAGGGGGCGGTCTATGGCTACACCTTC.

The J gene is TRBJ2-1, the V gene TRBV15; the D is unclear. CDR3 size: 12 residues. Germline V CDR1 and CDR2: LNHNV, YYDKDF (reference sequence). Trimming shortened V by 1 base and J by 9 bases, and 7 bases separated the two germline ends. CDR3: CATSRVSSEQFF. DNA of the CDR3: TGTGCCACCAGCAGAGTTTCGAGTGAGCAGTTCTTC.

This clonotype was picked up a small number of times. The chain employs TRBV4-3 and TRBJ2-7; unclear D gene. Germline CDR1 reads LGHNA; CDR2 reads YSLEER. V lost 1 base to trimming and J lost 3 bases, with 10 bases between them. There are 14 residues in the CDR3. The CDR3 coding sequence is TGCGCCAGCAGCCAAGGAAAAGGGAACTACGAGCAGTACTTC. It translates to CASSQGKGNYEQYF.

This clonotype was observed a handful of times. The chain recombines TRBV9 with TRBJ2-5; 7 bases fit TRBD1. Germline CDR1 is SGDLS and CDR2 is YYNGEE. V shed 1 base, J shed 4 bases, and the junction held 1 base outside the gene matches. This CDR3 is built from 13 residues. CDR3 region: CASSVNRGETQYF. The CDR3 DNA reads TGTGCCAGCAGCGTAAACAGGGGAGAGACCCAGTACTTC. The whole variable domain, remainder taken from reference TRBV9 and TRBJ2-5, is DSGVTQTPKHLITATGQRVTLRCSPRSGDLSVYWYQQSLDQGLQFLIQYYNGEERAKGNILERFSAQQFPDLHSELNLSSLELGDSALYFCASSVNRGETQYFGPGTRLLVL.